This passage covers 17 T cell receptor beta chains from one sample sequenced in a study of T cells in localized non-small cell lung cancer. TCRdb's table, derived via immunoSEQ multiplex PCR, lists solely in-frame clones and lacks some. The sample lists 70,000 to 100,000 clones; approximately 91% were seen once. The material was PBMCs, obtained before any cancer treatment. Every receptor here comes from a woman aged 40 to 75 with stage II squamous cell lung carcinoma.

The chain recombines TRBV9 with TRBJ2-5; 8 positions match TRBD2. The germline CDR1 and CDR2 sequences are SGDLS and YYNGEE. The junction had 6 bases not matched to a gene; V was cut back by 3 bases and J by 5 bases. The CDR3 length is 14 residues. The CDR3 here is CASSGGTRDETQYF. The CDR3 bases are TGTGCCAGCAGCGGGGGGACTAGGGATGAGACCCAGTACTTC.

The chain combines TRBV28 with TRBJ2-3; 9 bases are shared with TRBD1. The CDR3 spans 15 residues. With V trimmed by 8 bases and J by 3 bases, 9 bases remained unmatched. From germline, CDR1 is MDHEN and CDR2 SYDVKM. CDR3 DNA sequence: TGTGCCAGCCTTCCCGGGACAGGGAGGACAGATACGCAGTATTTT. Residues: CASLPGTGRTDTQYF.

This chain uses TRBV10-2 with TRBJ1-5; TRBD1 agrees at 10 bases. Looked up from germline, CDR1 is WSHSY and CDR2 is SAAADI. CDR3 size: 18 residues. Germline trimming cut 5 bases from V and 2 bases from J; bases unmatched to any gene: 12. In DNA form, the CDR3 reads TGCGCCAGCAGTCCAGGGACAGGGGCGCCTAAGGGCAATCAGCCCCAGCATTTT. Protein product: CASSPGTGAPKGNQPQHF.

CDR3 sequence reads: CATSRDLAGGGEQYF. For the CDR3, the DNA is TGTGCCACCAGCAGAGATCTAGCGGGAGGTGGTGAGCAGTACTTC. V and J are TRBV15 and TRBJ2-7, with 11 nucleotides matching TRBD2. Looked up from germline, CDR1 is LNHNV and CDR2 is YYDKDF (reference sequence). The trim removed 0 bases at V and 7 bases at J, leaving 5 bases unmatched. The CDR3 consists of 15 residues.

There are a few counts of this clone. The chain recombines TRBV5-1 with TRBJ2-7, with D possibly matching TRBD2 (6 bases). V lost 3 bases, J lost 7 bases, and 20 bases lay in between. Germline loops: CDR1 SGHRS, CDR2 YFSETQ. The CDR3 runs 15 residues. The CDR3 DNA reads TGCGCCAGCAGCTCGGGGACTCGCGCCATACCGGAGCAGTACTTC. This gives the protein CASSSGTRAIPEQYF.

The genes are TRBV7-8 and TRBJ1-3, with 7 bases aligning to TRBD1. CDR1 and CDR2 (germline): SGHVS, FQNEAQ. Trimming removed 5 bases from V and 0 bases from J; junction bases left unmatched: 10. The CDR3 sequence is 17 residues long. CDR3 residues: CASSPRQGRGSGNTIYF. The CDR3, as DNA: TGTGCCAGCAGCCCCCGACAGGGAAGGGGCTCTGGAAACACCATATATTTT.

The chain joins TRBV5-1 to TRBJ1-2; no firm D call. The CDR3 has 17 amino acids. The V end lost 3 bases, the J end lost 4 bases, and 22 bases lay between the germline ends. CDR1 and CDR2 (germline): SGHRS, YFSETQ. CDR3 sequence reads: CASSSFRSGAASYGYTF. In DNA form, the CDR3 reads TGCGCCAGCAGCTCATTTCGGTCGGGAGCCGCCAGCTATGGCTACACCTTC.

The chain couples TRBV10-3 to TRBJ1-2; D gene ambiguous. The length of the CDR3 is 11 residues. The germline V gene has CDR1 ENHRY and CDR2 SYGVKD. V was cut by 4 bases and J by 8 bases, with 8 bases left in between. The CDR3: CAISGKDGYTF. The CDR3 nucleotides are TGTGCCATCAGTGGGAAGGACGGCTACACCTTC.

V usage is TRBV5-5 and J usage is TRBJ1-1; no definite D call. The V end lost 3 bases, the J end lost 3 bases, and 9 bases lay between the germline ends. Germline V gene data show CDR1 as SGHKS and CDR2 as YYEKEE (reference sequence). This CDR3 contains 13 residues. The CDR3 bases are TGTGCCAGCAGCTGGATTGGAGACACTGAAGCTTTCTTT. Translated, it gives CASSWIGDTEAFF.

This chain uses TRBV6-6 with TRBJ2-7; D may be TRBD1 (5 bases). Germline V CDR1 and CDR2: MNHNY, SVGAGI (reference sequence). V lost 2 bases to trimming and J lost 5 bases, with 7 bases between them. The CDR3 loop spans 12 amino acids. CDR3 loop: CASSYRGDEQYF. CDR3 DNA: TGTGCCAGCAGTTACAGGGGTGACGAGCAGTACTTC.

The chain uses TRBV28 and TRBJ2-1; D is undetermined. The CDR3 totals 13 residues. Germline CDR1 MDHEN, CDR2 SYDVKM. V shed 3 bases and J shed 3 bases, with 6 bases lying between them. The chain's CDR3 is CASSFENYNEQFF. CDR3 nucleotide sequence: TGTGCCAGCAGTTTCGAGAACTACAATGAGCAGTTCTTC.

CDR3 protein: CASSSLDRDTEAFF. The CDR3 DNA sequence: TGCGCCAGCAGCTCCCTAGACAGGGACACTGAAGCTTTCTTT. The chain recombines TRBV5-1 with TRBJ1-1, with TRBD1 matching 7 bases. Trimming took 3 bases from V and 3 from J; bases not matched to a gene: 5. Germline V CDR1 and CDR2: SGHRS, YFSETQ. This CDR3 is built from 14 residues.

The gene calls are TRBV19 and TRBJ1-1; D might be TRBD1 (6 bases). The V end lost 6 bases, the J end lost 10 bases, and 18 bases lay between the germline ends. The CDR3 consists of 13 residues. Germline CDR1 reads LNHDA; CDR2 reads SQIVND (reference sequence). The CDR3 coding sequence is TGTGCCAGTAGCGACGAATACAGGGTAGCAGCTTTCTTT. Protein product: CASSDEYRVAAFF.

The CDR3 here is CASATGGNNEQFF. In DNA, the CDR3 is TGTGCTAGTGCCACCGGGGGTAACAATGAGCAGTTCTTC. This chain joins TRBV12-5 and TRBJ2-1; perhaps TRBD2 as D (6 bases). The CDR3 covers 13 residues. With 7 bases removed from V and 5 bases from J, the gap between germline ends came to 12 bases. Germline CDR1 LGHNT, CDR2 FRNRAP.

The V gene is TRBV30, the J gene TRBJ1-3; no firm D call. The V gene's germline CDR1 is GTSNPN and CDR2 SVGIG (reference sequence). This CDR3 is built from 14 residues. The ends were cut back, 1 base at V and 1 base at J, with 8 bases in the middle. The CDR3 DNA sequence: TGTGCCTGGAGTGAGTGGGAGTCTGGAAACACCATATATTTT. Residues: CAWSEWESGNTIYF.

V usage is TRBV19 and J usage is TRBJ1-1, with D possibly being TRBD1 (5 bases). The V gene lost 3 bases and the J gene lost 8 bases, with 16 bases spanning the gap. Germline V gives CDR1 LNHDA, CDR2 SQIVND (reference sequence). The CDR3 runs to 14 residues. The CDR3 DNA reads as TGTGCCAGTAGTATCTACCAGGGTGAGTTCGAAGCTTTCTTT. This codes for CASSIYQGEFEAFF.

The gene calls are TRBV18 and TRBJ2-1; 8 nucleotides line up with TRBD1. Germline CDR1 and CDR2: KGHSH and LQKENI. Unmatched junction bases numbered 5, after V lost 6 bases and J lost 1 base. CDR3 length equals 15 residues. CDR3 DNA sequence: TGTGCCAGCTCGGGGCGGACAGGGTCCTACAATGAGCAGTTCTTC. Protein sequence: CASSGRTGSYNEQFF.